These T cell receptor beta chains were read from a single sample in a study of blood T cell repertoires in COVID-19. Assay: immunoSEQ multiplex PCR; the TCRdb copy retains only in-frame clones and omits some. The table lists a few hundred thousand clones, 80% to 85% of them singletons. Sequenced material: PBMCs or T cells enriched from blood (not recorded which). The receptors originated from a woman in her fifties or sixties who had recovered from COVID-19. Each CDR3 is given with its conserved first and last residue. The D gene is left open where the match is weak. The size of a clone is reported for some rows only, either as once, few or many, or as a class for expanded clones.

V gene: TRBV4-1
J gene: TRBJ2-3
clone size: -
D gene: -
CDR3 protein: CASSHPMWGDRTDTQYF
CDR3 DNA: TGCGCCAGCAGCCACCCAATGTGGGGGGATCGTACAGATACGCAGTATTTT

V gene: TRBV29-1
J gene: TRBJ2-1
clone size: -
D gene: TRBD1
CDR3 protein: CSVERRGSSYNEQFF
CDR3 DNA: TGCAGCGTTGAGCGCAGGGGGAGCTCCTACAATGAGCAGTTCTTC

V gene: TRBV7-9
J gene: TRBJ1-5
clone size: -
D gene: -
CDR3 protein: CASSLGEGVNQPQHF
CDR3 DNA: TGTGCCAGCAGCTTAGGTGAGGGGGTTAATCAGCCCCAGCATTTT

V gene: TRBV11-3
J gene: TRBJ2-5
clone size: once
D gene: -
CDR3 protein: CASSLGRGGEETQYF
CDR3 DNA: TGTGCCAGCAGCTTGGGAAGGGGGGGGGAAGAGACCCAGTACTTC

V gene: TRBV5-6
J gene: TRBJ1-6
clone size: few
D gene: -
CDR3 protein: CASSWGPNSPLHF
CDR3 DNA: TGTGCCAGCAGCTGGGGCCCTAATTCACCCCTCCACTTT

V gene: TRBV4-1
J gene: TRBJ2-5
clone size: -
D gene: -
CDR3 protein: CASSPQEGQETQYF
CDR3 DNA: TGCGCCAGCAGCCCTCAAGAGGGTCAAGAGACCCAGTACTTC

V gene: TRBV28
J gene: TRBJ1-2
clone size: -
D gene: TRBD1
CDR3 protein: CATPGGGGYGYTF
CDR3 DNA: TGTGCCACCCCTGGAGGGGGCGGCTATGGCTACACCTTC

V gene: TRBV5-5
J gene: TRBJ2-3
clone size: once
D gene: -
CDR3 protein: CASSSGGVTDTQYF
CDR3 DNA: TGTGCCAGCAGCTCCGGGGGAGTCACAGATACGCAGTATTTT

V gene: TRBV10-3
J gene: TRBJ1-2
clone size: -
D gene: TRBD1
CDR3 protein: CAISDVSRTGVGGYTF
CDR3 DNA: TGTGCCATCAGTGATGTTTCTAGGACAGGGGTCGGCGGCTACACCTTC

V gene: TRBV6-2/TRBV6-3
J gene: TRBJ2-1
clone size: -
D gene: TRBD2
CDR3 protein: CASSYPASREGPYNEQFF
CDR3 DNA: TGTGCCAGCAGTTACCCCGCGTCCCGGGAGGGCCCCTACAATGAGCAGTTCTTC

V gene: TRBV18
J gene: TRBJ1-2
clone size: -
D gene: TRBD1
CDR3 protein: CASSPDQTGLRGYTF
CDR3 DNA: TGTGCCAGCTCACCCGACCAGACAGGGCTCCGTGGCTACACCTTC

V gene: TRBV4-2
J gene: TRBJ2-2
clone size: -
D gene: TRBD2
CDR3 protein: CASSQLAGINTGELFF
CDR3 DNA: TGTGCCAGCAGCCAACTAGCGGGAATAAACACCGGGGAGCTGTTTTTT

V gene: TRBV5-1
J gene: TRBJ1-2
clone size: -
D gene: TRBD1
CDR3 protein: CASSSGTGWSGGYTF
CDR3 DNA: TGCGCCAGCAGCTCAGGGACAGGGTGGAGCGGAGGCTACACCTTC

V gene: TRBV7-8
J gene: TRBJ1-2
clone size: few
D gene: TRBD1
CDR3 protein: CASSLDSVGTGNNYGYTF
CDR3 DNA: TGTGCCAGCAGCTTAGATTCGGTCGGGACAGGGAATAACTATGGCTACACCTTC

V gene: TRBV5-6
J gene: TRBJ2-1
clone size: -
D gene: -
CDR3 protein: CASSLAKGQGYNEQFF
CDR3 DNA: TGTGCCAGCAGCTTGGCCAAGGGCCAGGGATACAATGAGCAGTTCTTC

V gene: TRBV6-5
J gene: TRBJ1-1
clone size: many
D gene: -
CDR3 protein: CASSSTVNTEAFF
CDR3 DNA: TGTGCCAGCAGTTCGACAGTGAACACTGAAGCTTTCTTT

V gene: TRBV7-2
J gene: TRBJ2-1
clone size: -
D gene: -
CDR3 protein: CASSLYSGYYNEQFF
CDR3 DNA: TGTGCCAGCAGCTTATACAGCGGGTACTACAATGAGCAGTTCTTC

V gene: TRBV18
J gene: TRBJ1-1
clone size: -
D gene: TRBD1
CDR3 protein: CASSPVGQGDTEAFF
CDR3 DNA: TGTGCCAGCTCACCAGTGGGACAGGGAGACACTGAAGCTTTCTTT

V gene: TRBV4-1
J gene: TRBJ2-3
clone size: once
D gene: TRBD2
CDR3 protein: CASSRLAGGTTDTQYF
CDR3 DNA: TGCGCCAGCAGCAGACTAGCGGGGGGCACCACAGATACGCAGTATTTT

V gene: TRBV5-4
J gene: TRBJ1-1
clone size: -
D gene: -
CDR3 protein: CASSFKGTVEAFF
CDR3 DNA: TGTGCCAGCAGCTTCAAAGGAACAGTCGAAGCTTTCTTT

V gene: TRBV5-4
J gene: TRBJ2-2
clone size: -
D gene: -
CDR3 protein: CASRDEPPGGTGELFF
CDR3 DNA: TGTGCCAGCAGGGACGAGCCCCCCGGGGGCACCGGGGAGCTGTTTTTT

V gene: TRBV19
J gene: TRBJ2-1
clone size: -
D gene: -
CDR3 protein: CASSSRRAYGEQFF
CDR3 DNA: TGTGCCAGTAGTAGCAGGCGGGCCTACGGGGAGCAGTTCTTC